This TCR beta chain was observed in a study of blood T cell repertoires in COVID-19. Study as a whole: Both acute and convalescent COVID-19 samples were obtained from the United States, Italy and Spain.

Measured with immunoSEQ multiplex PCR; TCRdb has only the in-frame clones, and not every one. The sample records 300,000 to 400,000 clones, 89% being singletons. V gave up 2 bases and J gave up 6 bases; unmatched junction bases: 6. Germline V gene lookup returns CDR1 SGHKS and CDR2 YYEKEE (reference sequence). The CDR3 loop spans 15 amino acids. It was during active infection that Seattle patients were enrolled and then longitudinally followed. Material for sequencing was peripheral blood. The gene calls are TRBV5-5 and TRBJ2-2; TRBD2 agrees at 8 bases. The clonotype originates from a woman aged 25 to 39 with COVID-19, enrolled during active disease. CDR3 DNA sequence: TGTGCCAGCAGCTTACGCGGGGGGTCACCCGGGGAGCTGTTTTTT. Protein product: CASSLRGGSPGELFF.